Detailed here is one TCR beta chain. No cognate antigen has been identified for it. Nothing much larger sits one base from this clone, and base qualities are not available. This entry is derived from a study of cytomegalovirus exposure and HLA in healthy donors (dated 2017 in TCRdb). Regarding the study in general: An earlier analysis of roughly 570 of the donors reported around 280 Gb of sequence data and 95 million to 140 million unique TCR beta sequences obtained from approximately 180 million T cells. To predict cytomegalovirus infection status, the study combined high-throughput TCR immunosequencing, statistical association of individual TCRs with disease status, and machine learning. The number of donors typed differed by locus, with 629-630 for A, B, C, DRB1 and DQB1, approximately 500 for DQA1, under 610 for DPA1, and some 470 for DPB1. Because of strong linkage in the cohort, 4 to 6 DR-DQ haplotypes were treated as single units for association and clustering. Donor age, sex, ethnicity and CMV serostatus were collected together with the repertoire data. Among about 410 genotyped donors of the cohort, an average of roughly 230,000 unique TCR beta nucleotide sequences was sequenced per donor, of which approximately 19% were non-productive. Rather than using new phenotypic data, the later analysis identified candidate immune exposures from TCR beta sequences and from how often those sequences occurred across donors. Besides the first cohort of roughly 660 subjects, a separate validation cohort made up of 95 to 150 different subjects was used. An earlier analysis of approximately 580 of the donors used high-throughput TCR beta sequencing to judge whether each TCR beta V gene segment behaved as functional or pseudogenic. A later genetic analysis used genome-wide SNP genotypes for about three fifths of the roughly 700 donors, treating that subset as a discovery cohort. Every repertoire in the discovery cohort had been generated on one and the same sequencing platform. Both class I and class II loci were covered by HLA typing, at four-digit resolution. About 310 gigabases of sequencing data and some 85 million unique TCR sequences were included in an early release covering roughly 600 HLA-typed donors. The aim of the study was to test whether cataloging public T cell receptors could identify signatures of past pathogen exposure. Of the approximately 370 genotyped donors, 81% were placed in the genetic ancestry cluster associated with self-reported Caucasian donors. To study patterns of TCR occurrence, a later analysis re-analyzed previously published TCR beta repertoires from around 670 donors and added high-resolution HLA genotyping. The study profiled the T cell repertoires of under 850 subjects by immunosequencing and related them to cytomegalovirus serostatus.

Based on the germline V gene, the CDR1 and CDR2 sequences are SGHRS and YFSETQ. V is shortened by 0 bases, J by 5 bases, and the region joining them spans 14 bases. The CDR3 sequence holds 15 residues, the cysteine and phenylalanine included. Only the CDR3 DNA stays, 45 bases, in frame from base 1. Library prep was done by the immunoSEQ multiplex PCR assay. For the multiplex PCR, a mixture combining 60 forward primers for TCR Vbeta segments and 13 reverse primers for TCR Jbeta segments was used. A multiplex PCR assay on genomic DNA amplified the CDR3 region of rearranged TCR beta genes. The Illumina HiSeq System was used to sequence the amplified TCR beta libraries as 87-base-pair reads. The study's own analysis went as follows. A later analysis tallied tens of millions of unique TCR beta chains across the 666 repertoires, and some 10 million of those chains were shared by two or more donors. A nearest-neighbor algorithm error-corrected the raw reads and collapsed the reads into unique sequences, merging closely related sequences to remove PCR and sequencing errors. To assign V, D and J gene segments, CDR3 sequences were aligned to IMGT reference sequences. For a sequence to be retained, a match of at least six nucleotides was required to both a V gene segment and a J gene segment. Rearrangements were classified as productive when the CDR3 lacked stop codons and remained in frame with V and J, and all other rearrangements were classified as non-productive. Following IMGT convention, CDR3 was defined as the stretch from the second conserved V-encoded cysteine up to the conserved J-encoded phenylalanine. The earlier analysis of a few hundred of the donors excluded sequences that lacked an unambiguous match to a single V gene segment. An earlier analysis of 587 of the donors called V segments functional above 56.7% productive rearrangements and segregating when the between-donor standard deviation exceeded 5%. A statistical classification framework was developed to diagnose cytomegalovirus status using the catalog of TCR beta chain sequences. V and J gene assignment, in a later analysis, came from comparing TCR nucleotide sequences with IMGT/GENE-DB human TR gene sequences. The TCRdist pipeline was used in a later analysis to assign CDR3 sequences and most-parsimonious VDJ recombination scenarios. In a later analysis, each TCR beta chain was defined by its CDR3 amino acid sequence together with its V-gene family, and reads lacking a unique V-gene family were excluded. A later analysis removed 550 to 700 highly shared, low-generation-probability nucleotide sequences to deal with suspected cross-contamination and a sequencing artifact. A later analysis calculated a clonal expansion index for each public chain from normalized within-repertoire ranks of inferred template counts. In a later analysis, generation probabilities were computed with a VDJ recombination model fitted to out-of-frame rearrangements, and the resulting probabilities were checked against IGoR. In a later analysis, TCR-TCR, TCR-HLA and TCR-CMV co-occurrence was scored with hypergeometric tests, and a repertoire-size bias correction was applied to TCR pairs. A later analysis estimated false discovery rates by permuting HLA or CMV assignments 20 times. In a later analysis, co-occurring TCRs were grouped using DBSCAN, with TCRdist sequence similarity added in when clustering inside HLA-allele-positive subsets. Repertoires with fewer than 30,000 or more than 120,000 public chains, plus five repertoires with anomalous nucleotide sharing, were excluded from co-occurrence clustering. The source is immuneACCESS, and TCRdb retained only in-frame sequences with V and J called. Part of the clones is not carried over; for the studies checked, unresolved V genes explain less than half of this, and the remainder is unexplained. The V and J calls and the clone size are those of that table, but D and trimming were determined from the DNA. This sample gives 40,000 or so clones in total; approximately 71% of them show up just once. The leading ten clones occupy roughly a sixth of the sample.

The cohort comprised 710 or so healthy bone marrow donors. At the time of sampling, every cohort member was nominally healthy, though immune exposures that went unrecorded were likely present. The donor was CMV seropositive and was included in the group of about 290 seropositive cohort members. Each donor provided a peripheral blood sample, and peripheral blood mononuclear cells were used for TCR beta sequencing. The Qiagen DNeasy Blood Extraction Kit was used to extract genomic DNA from the blood cell samples. Study-wide conclusions, independent of this receptor: Because counts were too low, seventeen rarely observed V segments, including chromosome 9 orphons, were excluded from the earlier analysis of roughly 580 of the donors. A further reported finding was that TCR beta sequences accurately predicted the HLA-A and HLA-B alleles for most subjects in the first cohort. A later genetic analysis associated a missense DCLRE1C variant with V-gene and J-gene trimming of TCR beta chains, and an independent cohort replicated the association. Some IMGT-functional V segments, including TRBV6-2 and TRBV6-3, could not be told apart with the 87-base-pair reads, so those segments were excluded. The authors suggested that the approach could potentially be generalized to other disease states and immunological phenotypes. A later analysis found that HLA-associated TCR beta chains were more clonally expanded and had lower generation probabilities than equally common non-associated chains. According to a later analysis, parvovirus B19, influenza, CMV and Epstein-Barr virus appeared linked to several top co-occurrence clusters. Because HLA typing was missing for some donors at each locus, association tests included only the typed subset. At a false discovery rate of 0.05, a later analysis linked 15,000 to 20,000 TCR beta sequences to specific HLA alleles. In a later genetic analysis, fewer N-insertions in productive TCRs were reported among donors in an Asian-associated ancestry cluster than the roughly 700-donor mean. Sequencing depth was assumed to be roughly uniform across donors in the presence/absence analyses, though that assumption may not hold. Linkage disequilibrium might explain the correlated functional status among segregating V segments, but an unknown experimental factor could not be ruled out. An earlier analysis of around 500 of the donors showed that most TCR beta V segments appeared in productive rearrangements either about 87% or about 30% of the time, which broadly matched IMGT annotations. A few of the identified cytomegalovirus-associated TCR beta chains were confirmed in vitro to be specific for cytomegalovirus antigens. A later analysis found that most CMV-associated TCR beta chains appeared HLA-restricted, with HLA associations seemingly driven largely by CMV exposure. A group of highly shared sequence variants was considered likely to be a technical artifact of the sequencing pipeline. Cytomegalovirus status was reported to be diagnosed by the classifier with high specificity and sensitivity in both the original and validation cohorts. Most TCR sequences were seen in very few donors, while some public TCRs were found in many individuals. The study gave a list of about 170 TCR beta chains associated with cytomegalovirus. A later analysis found that TCR association rates varied across HLA loci, with DRB1 alleles showing the most associated TCRs and HLA-C alleles the fewest. Strong co-occurrence of HLA alleles, especially DR and DQ, made assigning TCR associations to individual alleles difficult. For the cohort, immune exposure information was limited to CMV serostatus. The cohort was sequenced for TCR beta chains only, and without alpha or paired-chain data the features that could be detected were limited.

What was sequenced was PBMCs. This clonotype originated in a man in his fifties or sixties in good health and CMV-seropositive. The receptor chain draws on TRBV5-1 and TRBJ1-1; the D gene is perhaps TRBD1, on 6 matching bases. The CDR3 loop reads CASSLAGQSGTEAFF. DNA sequence: TGCGCCAGCAGCTTGGCCGGACAGTCGGGGACTGAAGCTTTCTTT.